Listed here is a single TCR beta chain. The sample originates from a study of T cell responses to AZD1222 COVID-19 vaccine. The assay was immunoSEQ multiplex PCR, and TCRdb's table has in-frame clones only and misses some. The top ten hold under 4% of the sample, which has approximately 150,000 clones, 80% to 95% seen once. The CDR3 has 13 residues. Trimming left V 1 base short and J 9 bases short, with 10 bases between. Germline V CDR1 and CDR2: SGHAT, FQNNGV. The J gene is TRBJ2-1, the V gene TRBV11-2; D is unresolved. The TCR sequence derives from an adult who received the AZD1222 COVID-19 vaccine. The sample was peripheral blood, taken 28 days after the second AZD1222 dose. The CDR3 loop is CASSLVSPREQFF. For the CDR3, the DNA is TGTGCCAGCAGCTTAGTATCCCCCCGTGAGCAGTTCTTC.